These 14 T cell receptor beta chains were sequenced from one sample in a study of graft-versus-host responses after intestinal transplantation (dated by TCRdb to the early 2020s). Library creation used the immunoSEQ multiplex PCR assay. Here the immuneACCESS table is served through TCRdb, limited to in-frame sequences with V and J called. Missing clones are a known gap in these copies; in checked studies unresolved V genes cover under half, and the rest lacks a known reason. Here the sample has 20,000 or so clones; approximately 86% occur a single time. Approximately 48% of the sample comes from the top ten. Sequenced here: bone marrow, sampled around 120 days after transplant. Receptors were obtained from a human patient who received an intestinal transplant, so some T cells may come from the graft donor.

This clone appeared once. V is TRBV5-6 and J is TRBJ1-1; 7 nucleotides line up with TRBD1. This CDR3 region has 13 residues. J gave up 10 bases and V 6 bases, and 12 bases lay outside the gene matches. Germline V gives CDR1 SGHDT, CDR2 YYEEEE. The CDR3 nucleotides are TGTGCCAGCAAATTGTGGGCAAACAGGGGAGCTTTCTTT. Its translation: CASKLWANRGAFF.

For the CDR3, the DNA is TGTGCCAGCAGTTTCGCCCTCAGGGTTTGGGAGCAGTACTTC. Its translation: CASSFALRVWEQYF. This chain joins TRBV28 and TRBJ2-7; D might be TRBD1 (5 bases). Germline V lookup: CDR1 MDHEN, CDR2 SYDVKM. CDR3 length equals 14 residues. V was shortened by 3 bases and J by 7 bases, with 16 bases between the two germline ends.

This chain links TRBV5-1 with TRBJ1-2, with TRBD1 as a possible D gene (6 bases). The length of the CDR3 is 12 residues. Germline lookup yields CDR1 SGHRS and CDR2 YFSETQ. The germline V and J ends were trimmed by 1 base and 6 bases, with 7 bases remaining between them. The CDR3 coding sequence is TGCGCCAGCAGCTTGAGGGGGGATGGCTACACCTTC. It encodes CASSLRGDGYTF.

The J gene is TRBJ2-4, the V gene TRBV5-8; TRBD1 is a possible D gene (5 bases). The germline V gene encodes CDR1 SGHTS and CDR2 YDEGEE. The CDR3 loop spans 14 amino acids. Deletions cut 3 bases from V and 5 bases from J, with 12 bases between. The CDR3 nucleotides read TGTGCCAGCAGCTCCAGGGTCTCCCAAAACATTCAGTACTTC. This codes for CASSSRVSQNIQYF.

The V call is TRBV6-1, the J call TRBJ2-2, with a weak D call TRBD2 (5 bases). The CDR3 loop spans 15 amino acids. Trimming removed 3 bases at V and 4 bases at J, with 12 bases between. The germline gives CDR1 MNHNS, CDR2 SASEGT. CDR3 sequence reads: CASSESIEGTGELFF. The CDR3 DNA follows: TGTGCCAGCAGTGAGTCCATCGAGGGCACCGGGGAGCTGTTTTTT.

The J gene is TRBJ1-3, the V gene TRBV9; D is ambiguous. V shed 2 bases and J shed 1 base, with 10 bases lying between them. Per the germline V gene, CDR1 is SGDLS and CDR2 is YYNGEE. The CDR3 is 15 residues long. CDR3 amino acids: CASSVSRASGNTIYF. The CDR3 DNA sequence: TGTGCCAGCAGCGTCTCCCGGGCTTCTGGAAACACCATATATTTT. Supplemented by reference TRBV9 and TRBJ1-3, the full variable domain reads DSGVTQTPKHLITATGQRVTLRCSPRSGDLSVYWYQQSLDQGLQFLIQYYNGEERAKGNILERFSAQQFPDLHSELNLSSLELGDSALYFCASSVSRASGNTIYFGEGSWLTVV.

The sample holds a few counts of this clone. The chain recombines TRBV28 with TRBJ2-1, with 8 bases that match TRBD1. Unmatched junction bases numbered 6, after V lost 3 bases and J lost 2 bases. The germline CDR1 and CDR2 sequences are MDHEN and SYDVKM. This CDR3 spans 16 amino acids. In DNA form, the CDR3 reads TGTGCCAGCAGTTTTTTTCAGGGGGCCCCCTACAATGAGCAGTTCTTC. This sequence encodes CASSFFQGAPYNEQFF.

The rearrangement uses TRBV5-4 and TRBJ1-2, with D possibly matching TRBD1 (6 bases). CDR1 and CDR2 from the germline V gene are SGHNT and YYREEE (reference sequence). The CDR3 extends over 12 amino acids. With 0 bases removed from V and 6 bases from J, the gap between germline ends came to 6 bases. The CDR3 sequence is CASSLDRDGYTF. CDR3 bases: TGTGCCAGCAGCTTGGACAGGGATGGCTACACCTTC.

The chain recombines TRBV30 with TRBJ2-1; TRBD2 matches at 11 bases. V lost 5 bases to trimming and J lost 4 bases; unmatched junction nucleotides: 7. The CDR3 sequence is 15 residues long. In germline, CDR1 is GTSNPN, CDR2 SVGIG (reference sequence). The CDR3 is CAWGKTSGSYNEQFF. The CDR3 coding sequence is TGTGCCTGGGGCAAAACTAGCGGGAGTTACAATGAGCAGTTCTTC.

The chain employs TRBV19 and TRBJ2-1; D is unresolved. The CDR3 is 11 residues long. Deletions cut 9 bases from V and 2 bases from J, with 5 bases between. Germline values: CDR1 LNHDA, CDR2 SQIVND (reference sequence). The CDR3: CASHAYNEQFF. The CDR3 DNA follows: TGTGCCAGCCATGCCTACAATGAGCAGTTCTTC.

This clone has a handful of counts. This chain links TRBV2 with TRBJ1-2, with D possibly being TRBD1 (5 bases). Deletions cut 4 bases from V and 4 bases from J, with 16 bases between. The germline CDR1 and CDR2 sequences are SNHLY and FYNNEI. The CDR3 covers 15 residues. CDR3 in amino acids: CASSGSGPGGYGYTF. The CDR3 DNA follows: TGTGCCAGCAGTGGTTCAGGCCCCGGGGGCTATGGCTACACCTTC.

This clone was found once. V gene TRBV19 combines with J gene TRBJ2-1; TRBD1 matches at 8 bases. The ends lost 3 bases at V and 8 bases at J; junction bases unmatched: 6. The CDR3 has 14 amino acids. Per germline, CDR1 LNHDA and CDR2 SQIVND (reference sequence). This CDR3 reads CASSIPATGDEQFF. CDR3 bases: TGTGCCAGTAGTATCCCCGCGACAGGGGATGAGCAGTTCTTC.

The rearrangement uses TRBV6-1 and TRBJ2-5, with D unclear. The V gene lost 4 bases and the J gene lost 5 bases, with 5 bases spanning the gap. The CDR3 is 11 residues long. Germline V gene lookup returns CDR1 MNHNS and CDR2 SASEGT. CDR3 sequence: CASSGLETQYF. The CDR3 nucleotides are TGTGCCAGCAGTGGCTTGGAGACCCAGTACTTC.

The chain links TRBV2 to TRBJ2-3; 8 bases map to TRBD2. J gave up 6 bases and V 8 bases, and 10 bases lay outside the gene matches. This CDR3 comprises 14 residues. Germline lookup yields CDR1 SNHLY and CDR2 FYNNEI. The DNA for the CDR3 is TGTGCCAGCTTGGGGGGCGGGAGGTCCGATACGCAGTATTTT. Its protein is CASLGGGRSDTQYF.